This T cell receptor beta chain was observed in a study of T-cell reconstitution after alpha-beta-depleted transplantation in children. This clonotype was seen only a few times. This CDR3 is built from 16 residues. The ends lost 6 bases at V and 9 bases at J; junction bases unmatched: 13. Researchers prepared the TCRbeta library using unique molecular identifiers, the study reports. TCRdb re-called the PCR reads through MiXCR, storing one row per CDR3 protein. The sample holds fewer than 750,000 distinct CDR3 sequences, 23% seen once. The rearrangement uses TRBV12-3 or TRBV12-4 and TRBJ1-6; the match to TRBD1 covers 8 bases. This material consisted of PBMCs, mostly from graft donor cells, taken 360 days after TCRalphabeta/CD19-depleted stem cell transplant. The sequence derives from a boy in the first two years of life who had a stem cell transplant for acute myeloid leukemia, so the T cells may come from the graft donor. The CDR3 is CASSERQGTSGSPLHF. DNA for the CDR3: TGTGCCAGCAGCGAGAGACAGGGGACGTCGGGTTCACCCCTCCACTTT.